This TCR beta chain was sequenced for a study of blood T cells in healthy people across ages. The CDR3 consists of 15 residues. Germline trimming cut 2 bases from V and 11 bases from J; bases unmatched to any gene: 8. Looked up from germline, CDR1 is SGHTA and CDR2 is FQGNSA. A second 7 to 11 cycle PCR used barcoded and J-beta primers. Using its own MiXCR run on the 5' RACE reads, TCRdb lists one record per CDR3 protein. The table records roughly 2 million distinct CDR3 sequences, about 50% of them present only once. Sequencing was carried out using blood. This chain uses TRBV7-2 with TRBJ2-1, with TRBD2 matching over 11 bases. This TCR was recovered from a woman aged 40-49 years in good health. The CDR3 protein is CASSLSSGGSGKQFF. The CDR3 DNA is TGTGCCAGCAGCTTATCTAGCGGGGGGTCTGGTAAGCAGTTCTTC. Drawing the rest from reference TRBV7-2 and TRBJ2-1, the complete variable domain is GAGVSQSPSNKVTEKGKDVELRCDPISGHTALYWYRQSLGQGLEFLIYFQGNSAPDKSGLPSDRFSAERTGGSVSTLTIQRTQQEDSAVYLCASSLSSGGSGKQFFGPGTRLTVL.